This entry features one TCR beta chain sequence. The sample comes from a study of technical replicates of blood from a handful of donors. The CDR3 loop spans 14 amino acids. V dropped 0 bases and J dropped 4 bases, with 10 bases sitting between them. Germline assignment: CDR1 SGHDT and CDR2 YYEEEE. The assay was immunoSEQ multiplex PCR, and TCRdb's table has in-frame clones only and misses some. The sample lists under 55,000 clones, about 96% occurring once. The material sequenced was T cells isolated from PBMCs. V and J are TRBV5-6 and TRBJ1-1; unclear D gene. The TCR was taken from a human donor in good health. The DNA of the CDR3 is TGTGCCAGCAGCTTGGTTGCGGGAGGCACTGAAGCTTTCTTT. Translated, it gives CASSLVAGGTEAFF. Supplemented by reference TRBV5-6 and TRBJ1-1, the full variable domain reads DAGVTQSPTHLIKTRGQQVTLRCSPKSGHDTVSWYQQALGQGPQFIFQYYEEEERQRGNFPDRFSGHQFPNYSSELNVNALLLGDSALYLCASSLVAGGTEAFFGQGTRLTVV.